The 17 T cell receptor beta chains below all came from one sample that was sequenced in a study of shared clonotypes between healthy human individuals. This table comes from immunoSEQ multiplex PCR, and its TCRdb copy is limited to in-frame clones, with some not included. The data show approximately 2,300,000 clones, with about 90% seen just once and 0.37% held by the top ten. The sequenced material came from naive CD4+ T cells from PBMCs. Subset noted: CD45RA+ positively selected. These receptors were obtained from a man younger than 30 in good health. Some clones in this sample may be carry-over from other donors' samples.

The chain uses TRBV28 and TRBJ2-7; perhaps TRBD1 as D (5 bases). CDR3 length: 14 amino acids. Per germline, CDR1 MDHEN and CDR2 SYDVKM. The germline V and J ends were trimmed by 7 bases and 2 bases, with 15 bases remaining between them. The CDR3 bases are TGTGCCAGCATGACGACAGCGCCCACCTACGAGCAGTACTTC. Translated: CASMTTAPTYEQYF.

For the CDR3, the DNA is TGCGCCAGCAGCCAAGGGCGACTTGGACTAGACACCGGGGAGCTGTTTTTT. This codes for CASSQGRLGLDTGELFF. The chain employs TRBV4-1 and TRBJ2-2; TRBD2 agrees at 7 bases. The CDR3 consists of 17 residues. V trimming: 1 base; J trimming: 3 bases; junction bases outside the gene matches: 8. Germline V lookup: CDR1 MGHRA, CDR2 YSYEKL.

The genes are TRBV28 and TRBJ2-2; TRBD2 matches at 9 bases. Trimming took 9 bases from V and 0 from J; bases not matched to a gene: 5. The CDR3 sequence is 15 residues long. Germline CDR1 and CDR2: MDHEN and SYDVKM. The CDR3 DNA reads TGTGCCAGTCGTAGCGGGAGAGCGAACACCGGGGAGCTGTTTTTT. Its translation is CASRSGRANTGELFF.

The rearrangement uses TRBV7-2 and TRBJ2-1, with 11 bases lining up with TRBD2. The CDR3 spans 15 residues. Germline CDR1 SGHTA, CDR2 FQGNSA. Unmatched junction bases numbered 3, after V lost 6 bases and J lost 2 bases. CDR3 sequence: CASRTTSGAYNEQFF. As DNA, the CDR3 is TGTGCCAGCAGGACGACTAGCGGGGCCTACAATGAGCAGTTCTTC.

The gene calls are TRBV18 and TRBJ1-2; 7 nucleotides align to TRBD1. Looked up from germline, CDR1 is KGHSH and CDR2 is LQKENI. V was pared by 3 bases and J by 6 bases, with 4 bases of the junction left unmatched. This CDR3 region has 13 residues. The CDR3 protein is CASSPATGNGYTF. The CDR3 bases are TGTGCCAGCTCACCCGCGACAGGGAATGGCTACACCTTC.

Comments on this clone: Other DNA sequences within the sample encode an identical CDR3. The V and J genes are TRBV5-1 and TRBJ1-3; unclear D gene. There are 12 residues in the CDR3. Deletions cut 4 bases from V and 2 bases from J, with 4 bases between. Germline lookup yields CDR1 SGHRS and CDR2 YFSETQ. CDR3 residues: CASSLPGNTIYF. CDR3 DNA sequence: TGCGCCAGCAGCCTCCCTGGAAACACCATATATTTT.

The V call is TRBV29-1, the J call TRBJ2-5; TRBD1 matches at 8 bases. The germline CDR1 and CDR2 sequences are SQVTM and ANQGSEA. This CDR3 comprises 13 residues. J gave up 5 bases and V 5 bases, and 7 bases lay outside the gene matches. CDR3 region: CSVTDRGEETQYF. As DNA, the CDR3 is TGCAGCGTTACCGACAGGGGTGAGGAGACCCAGTACTTC.

V is TRBV18 and J is TRBJ2-7; D call uncertain. Trimming removed 3 bases at V and 2 bases at J, with 11 bases between. This CDR3 is built from 14 residues. CDR1 is KGHSH and CDR2 is LQKENI in the germline V gene. The CDR3 DNA is TGTGCCAGCTCACCCCCGCTCTCCCCCTACGAGCAGTACTTC. Translation: CASSPPLSPYEQYF.

The genes are TRBV19 and TRBJ2-1; 8 positions agree with TRBD2. The CDR3 loop spans 16 amino acids. CDR1 and CDR2 (germline): LNHDA, SQIVND (reference sequence). V lost 1 base to trimming and J lost 8 bases; unmatched junction nucleotides: 10. CDR3 amino acids: CASSIVPAGVLDEQFF. For the CDR3, the DNA is TGTGCCAGTAGTATAGTGCCAGCGGGAGTTTTAGATGAGCAGTTCTTC.

A note on this clone: Other nucleotide sequences from this sample produce the same CDR3. The chain joins TRBV28 to TRBJ1-5; D is ambiguous. V was cut by 2 bases and J by 6 bases, with 5 bases left in between. The germline V gene encodes CDR1 MDHEN and CDR2 SYDVKM. CDR3 length equals 12 residues. CDR3 protein: CASSLGGQPQHF. Written as DNA, the CDR3 is TGTGCCAGCAGTTTAGGCGGTCAGCCCCAGCATTTT.

Concerning this clone itself: Additional DNA sequences in this sample encode the identical CDR3. The chain combines TRBV7-3 with TRBJ1-2, with 8 bases identical to TRBD1. V lost 5 bases to trimming and J lost 4 bases; unmatched junction nucleotides: 3. Germline V gene lookup returns CDR1 SGHTA and CDR2 FQGTGA. The CDR3 has 13 amino acids. The CDR3 coding sequence is TGTGCCAGCAGCGTTGGACAGGGCTATGGCTACACCTTC. This gives the protein CASSVGQGYGYTF.

The genes are TRBV7-8 and TRBJ2-3, with D unresolved. V was cut by 2 bases and J by 0 bases, with 15 bases left in between. Germline V gene lookup returns CDR1 SGHVS and CDR2 FQNEAQ. The CDR3 consists of 17 residues. CDR3 DNA: TGTGCCAGCAGCTTACTTCCCGGGCGGACGAGCACAGATACGCAGTATTTT. Translated: CASSLLPGRTSTDTQYF.

The V gene is TRBV7-9, the J gene TRBJ2-6; possibly TRBD1 for D (6 bases). The V end lost 5 bases, the J end lost 1 base, and 12 bases lay between the germline ends. The CDR3 consists of 16 residues. Germline V gene lookup returns CDR1 SEHNR and CDR2 FQNEAQ (reference sequence). This CDR3 is CASSPGQHSGANVLTF. Written as DNA, the CDR3 is TGTGCCAGCAGCCCCGGACAGCATTCTGGGGCCAACGTCCTGACTTTC.

This chain uses TRBV6-6 with TRBJ2-1, with 9 bases identical to TRBD1. The CDR3 sequence is 15 residues long. Germline CDR1 MNHNY, CDR2 SVGAGI (reference sequence). With 6 bases clipped from V and 6 bases from J, the junction kept 9 bases outside the gene matches. The CDR3 bases are TGTGCCAGCAGAACCGACAGGGGGTTGCTCAATGAGCAGTTCTTC. This codes for CASRTDRGLLNEQFF.

This clone came up a few times. Other DNA sequences of this sample code for an identical CDR3. This rearrangement joins TRBV28 to TRBJ1-5, with a possible D match to TRBD1 (5 bases). The CDR3 extends over 15 amino acids. The V gene lost 4 bases and the J gene lost 5 bases, with 15 bases spanning the gap. Germline values: CDR1 MDHEN, CDR2 SYDVKM. The CDR3 DNA reads TGTGCCAGCAGTTCTCCGAGTGGGGGGGATCAGCCCCAGCATTTT. This translates into CASSSPSGGDQPQHF.

V usage is TRBV6-5 and J usage is TRBJ2-5; 10 nucleotides line up with TRBD2. CDR1 MNHEY and CDR2 SVGAGI come from the germline V gene. After removal of 6 bases from V and 2 bases from J, the junction contained 6 bases not matched to a gene. The CDR3 covers 15 residues. This CDR3 is CASSQGLAIQETQYF. CDR3 coding DNA: TGTGCCAGCAGCCAGGGACTAGCGATACAAGAGACCCAGTACTTC.

The chain combines TRBV18 with TRBJ1-2, with 11 bases identical to TRBD1. The CDR3 consists of 15 residues. The ends lost 3 bases at V and 8 bases at J; junction bases unmatched: 8. Germline values: CDR1 KGHSH, CDR2 LQKENI. CDR3: CASSPLGQGANGYTF. DNA for the CDR3: TGTGCCAGCTCACCTCTCGGACAGGGGGCGAACGGCTACACCTTC.